The text below deals with one TCR beta chain. As yet, its antigen is unknown. Each CDR3 protein gets one entry after TCRdb re-called the 5' RACE reads with MiXCR. The sample records 43,000 or so distinct CDR3 sequences, 10% to 15% being singletons. This entry belongs to a study of spatial heterogeneity in lung cancer. In the study overall: The authors sequenced available follow-up PBMC samples, taken a median of approximately 2 years after resection.

The germline gives CDR1 SGHNT, CDR2 YYREEE (reference sequence). This CDR3 has 17 residues. The trim removed 6 bases at V and 5 bases at J, leaving 16 bases unmatched. Noted time point: blood at routine non-recurrence follow-up after resection. In each case, whole RNA from tumor, nontumor lung or frozen PBMC was sequenced unsorted. Notes on the study in general: Compared with follow-up, resection was when ubiquitous expanded tumor TCRs appeared in blood more.

The V gene is TRBV5-4, the J gene TRBJ2-7; 11 bases are shared with TRBD2. The source is a male donor with early-stage non-small cell lung cancer. This material consisted of PBMCs, taken at follow-up. Here the CDR3 reads CASMVSGRAKVSDEQYF. The CDR3 DNA is TGTGCCAGCATGGTTAGCGGGAGGGCTAAGGTTTCGGACGAGCAGTACTTC.